A selection of T cell receptor beta chains follows, all from one sample in a study of tissue T cells after allogeneic stem cell transplantation. The assay was immunoSEQ multiplex PCR, and TCRdb's table has in-frame clones only and misses some. The sample contains approximately 3,500 clones, 59% of which appear only once. This sample comprised tissue from the ileum, obtained at autopsy. The receptors were gathered from a male donor aged 60 or over with lung cancer. The CDR3 runs from the conserved cysteine through the conserved F or W. D genes are given only for firm matches. Not all rows give a size; the values are once, few, many and, for expanded clones, a class.

>TRBV11-2|15|-|TRBJ1-2|-
CASSPLIGGAYGYTF
TGTGCCAGCAGCCCCCTAATCGGGGGGGCCTATGGCTACACCTTC
>TRBV20-1|14|-|TRBJ2-5|-
CSASGSLGGETQYF
TGCAGTGCTAGTGGTAGCCTTGGGGGGGAGACCCAGTACTTC
>TRBV4-1|18|-|TRBJ2-5|-
CASSQDLEVPGRQETQYF
TGCGCCAGCAGCCAAGATCTGGAAGTCCCGGGCCGCCAAGAGACCCAGTACTTC
>TRBV6-6|13|TRBD1|TRBJ2-6|-
CASTLGTAHVLTF
TGTGCCAGCACTCTCGGGACAGCTCACGTCCTGACTTTC
>TRBV21-1|14|-|TRBJ1-2|once
CASSKDRLVEGYTF
TGTGCCAGCAGCAAGGACAGGTTAGTTGAAGGCTACACCTTC
>TRBV6-5|15|TRBD1|TRBJ1-5|few
CASKAQGVGNQPQHF
TGTGCCAGCAAAGCACAGGGGGTGGGCAATCAGCCCCAGCATTTT
>TRBV3-1/TRBV3-2|15|-|TRBJ1-5|-
CASSQLGGSNQPQHF
TGTGCCAGCAGCCAACTGGGGGGGAGCAATCAGCCCCAGCATTTT
>TRBV11-2|15|-|TRBJ2-3|-
CASSPPPLVKDTQYF
TGTGCCAGCAGCCCCCCCCCTCTAGTTAAAGATACGCAGTATTTT
>TRBV14|16|-|TRBJ2-1|-
CASSQNPGTLYNEQFF
TGTGCCAGCAGCCAAAACCCCGGGACACTTTACAATGAGCAGTTCTTC
>TRBV7-3|16|TRBD2|TRBJ2-1|-
CASSLLLAGFPSEQFF
TGTGCCAGCAGCTTACTCCTAGCGGGGTTCCCCAGCGAGCAGTTCTTC
>TRBV5-6|15|-|TRBJ1-3|-
CASSDSGGSGNTIYF
TGTGCCAGCAGTGATTCTGGGGGCTCTGGAAACACCATATATTTT
>TRBV7-9|17|-|TRBJ2-4|once
CASSSLQVLGAKNIQYF
TGTGCCAGCAGCTCCTTACAGGTATTGGGAGCCAAAAACATTCAGTACTTC
>TRBV9|15|-|TRBJ2-5|-
CASSDSQFNMETQYF
TGTGCCAGCAGCGATAGCCAGTTTAATATGGAGACCCAGTACTTC
>TRBV28|13|TRBD2|TRBJ2-5|-
CASSLGGMETQYF
TGTGCCAGCAGTTTGGGGGGGATGGAGACCCAGTACTTC
>TRBV16|13|-|TRBJ1-6|-
CASSPRQNSPLHF
TGTGCCAGCAGTCCCCGACAAAATTCACCCCTCCACTTT
>TRBV7-2|15|-|TRBJ1-1|few
CASRYVANGGTEAFF
TGTGCCAGCAGATACGTCGCGAATGGGGGCACTGAAGCTTTCTTT
>TRBV7-9|14|-|TRBJ1-1|-
CASSFDMEGTEAFF
TGTGCCAGCAGCTTCGACATGGAGGGCACTGAAGCTTTCTTT
>TRBV29-1|11|-|TRBJ2-1|few
CSAGKGNEQFF
TGCAGCGCTGGGAAGGGTAATGAGCAGTTCTTC
>TRBV9|12|-|TRBJ1-2|-
CASSEGNYGYTF
TGTGCCAGCAGCGAGGGTAACTATGGCTACACCTTC
>TRBV5-6|12|-|TRBJ1-5|-
CASSTLRQPQHF
TGTGCCAGCAGTACACTACGTCAGCCCCAGCATTTT
>TRBV5-1|14|-|TRBJ2-7|-
CASSQGPGLHEQYF
TGCGCCAGCAGCCAGGGGCCAGGGTTGCACGAGCAGTACTTC
>TRBV6-5|13|TRBD1|TRBJ1-2|-
CASSGDRFNGYTF
TGTGCCAGCTCGGGGGACAGGTTCAATGGCTACACCTTC
>TRBV18|17|-|TRBJ2-4|-
CASSLAGAKLAKNIQYF
TGTGCCAGCTCACTGGCAGGGGCGAAGCTAGCCAAAAACATTCAGTACTTC
>TRBV19|16|TRBD2|TRBJ2-5|-
CASSLGLAGGQETQYF
TGTGCCAGTAGTCTGGGACTAGCGGGGGGCCAAGAGACCCAGTACTTC
>TRBV5-4|13|-|TRBJ2-7|few
CASSRSPTYEQYF
TGTGCCAGCAGCCGCAGCCCGACCTACGAGCAGTACTTC
>TRBV7-3|13|-|TRBJ2-5|-
CASSRGNQETQYF
TGTGCCAGCAGCCGGGGGAACCAAGAGACCCAGTACTTC
>TRBV4-3|15|-|TRBJ2-7|-
CASSRVAESSYEQYF
TGCGCCAGCAGCCGAGTGGCGGAGAGCTCCTACGAGCAGTACTTC